This TCR beta chain was observed in a study of OX40 agonist ivuxolimab in advanced cancers. Background on the study: An anti-OX40 (CD134) antibody with agonistic activity, ivuxolimab, was administered to patients. Dosing consisted of intravenous ivuxolimab at 0.01 to 10 mg/kg every 2 weeks. Patients treated during dose escalation were battling hepatocellular carcinoma, melanoma, renal cell or head and neck cancer.

Method: immunoSEQ multiplex PCR; TCRdb's copy keeps in-frame clones and lacks some. Of about 90,000 clones listed, 91% are singletons. In germline, CDR1 is MNHNS, CDR2 SASEGT. The V gene end was trimmed by 2 bases and the J gene end by 5 bases; junction bases not matched to a gene: 11. There are 16 residues in the CDR3. The chain uses TRBV6-1 and TRBJ2-5, with 7 positions matching TRBD2. The material was CD4+ or CD8+ T cells sorted from blood, obtained in a trial of the OX40 agonist ivuxolimab. The sequence derives from an adult with an advanced solid tumor such as melanoma, head and neck, liver or kidney cancer. The CDR3 DNA reads as TGTGCCAGCAGTGAAACGACCGGTATGGGGGGGGAGACCCAGTACTTC. Amino acids: CASSETTGMGGETQYF.